This T cell receptor (beta chain) is from a study of blood T cell repertoires in COVID-19. Turning to the study itself: The samples span acute and convalescent COVID-19 from the United States, Italy and Spain. Nucleic acid was either cDNA or gDNA, and it came from T cells, B-cell-depleted T cells, or PBMCs.

V was shortened by 1 base and J by 1 base, with 11 bases between the two germline ends. The CDR3 loop spans 16 amino acids. CDR1 is SGHTA and CDR2 is FQGNSA in the germline V gene. Authors' processing steps: Estimation of nucleated cell counts relied on the amplification of reference gene primers. Repertoires were generated with immunoSEQ multiplex PCR, while TCRdb's copy carries only in-frame clones and drops some. V, J and clone size are those of that table, while D and trimming were read from the DNA. The table records roughly 200,000 clones, over 80% of them present only once. Seattle's enrolled individuals joined amid active infection and were then monitored longitudinally.

The sample comprised peripheral blood. This receptor was identified in a woman aged 30 to 39 with COVID-19, enrolled during active disease. V and J are TRBV7-2 and TRBJ1-5; D remains ambiguous. CDR3 residues: CASSLGPGFSNQPQHF. The CDR3 bases are TGTGCCAGCAGCTTAGGACCCGGGTTCAGCAATCAGCCCCAGCATTTT.